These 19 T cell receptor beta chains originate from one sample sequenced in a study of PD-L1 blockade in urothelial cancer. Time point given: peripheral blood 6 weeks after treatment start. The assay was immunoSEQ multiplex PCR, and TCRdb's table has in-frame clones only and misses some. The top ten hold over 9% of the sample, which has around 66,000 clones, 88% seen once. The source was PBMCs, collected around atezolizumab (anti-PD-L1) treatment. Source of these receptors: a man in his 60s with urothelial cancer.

The CDR3: CASSDRVRDTQYF. DNA for the CDR3: TGTGCCAGCAGTGACAGGGTCAGAGATACGCAGTATTTT. V usage is TRBV6-5 and J usage is TRBJ2-3; 7 bases map to TRBD1. V was clipped by 5 bases and J by 5 bases; unmatched bases: 4. This CDR3 is built from 13 residues. Germline V gene sequence: CDR1 MNHEY, CDR2 SVGAGI.

The chain's CDR3 is CASSLRSPPDTQYF. The CDR3 DNA reads as TGCGCCAGCAGCCTGAGATCCCCCCCAGATACGCAGTATTTT. The chain has TRBV5-1 and TRBJ2-3; D is undetermined. The V gene lost 4 bases and the J gene lost 4 bases, with 13 bases spanning the gap. The CDR3 length is 14 residues. Germline V CDR1 and CDR2: SGHRS, YFSETQ. The whole variable domain, filled in from reference TRBV5-1 and TRBJ2-3, reads KAGVTQTPRYLIKTRGQQVTLSCSPISGHRSVSWYQQTPGQGLQFLFEYFSETQRNKGNFPGRFSGRQFSNSRSEMNVSTLELGDSALYLCASSLRSPPDTQYFGPGTRLTVL.

CDR3 loop: CASSRTGPHEQYF. The DNA for the CDR3 is TGTGCCAGCAGTCGGACAGGGCCCCACGAGCAGTACTTC. The chain combines TRBV6-5 with TRBJ2-7; 8 nucleotides agree with TRBD1. There are 13 residues in the CDR3. J lost 5 bases, V lost 5 bases, and 5 bases had no gene match. CDR1 and CDR2 from the germline V gene are MNHEY and SVGAGI.

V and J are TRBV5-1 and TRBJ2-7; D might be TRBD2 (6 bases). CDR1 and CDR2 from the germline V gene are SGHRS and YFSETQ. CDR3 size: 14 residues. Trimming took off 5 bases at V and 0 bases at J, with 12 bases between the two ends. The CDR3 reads CASRKEGDSYEQYF. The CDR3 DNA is TGCGCCAGCAGGAAGGAGGGTGACTCCTACGAGCAGTACTTC.

CDR3 sequence: CASSKVGDSDQAFF. The CDR3 DNA is TGTGCCAGCAGCAAGGTCGGCGACAGCGATCAAGCTTTCTTT. The chain links TRBV21-1 to TRBJ1-1; the table's D call of TRBD1 was not tested on the DNA. TRBV21-1 is termed a pseudogene. This CDR3 comprises 14 residues.

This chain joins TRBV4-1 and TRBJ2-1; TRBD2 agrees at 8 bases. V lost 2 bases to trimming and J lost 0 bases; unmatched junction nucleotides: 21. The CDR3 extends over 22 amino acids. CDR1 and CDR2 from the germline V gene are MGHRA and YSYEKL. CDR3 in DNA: TGCGCCAGCAGCCAATCCGGGGGCGCGGCCTTAGCGGGACTCGGCTCCTACAATGAGCAGTTCTTC. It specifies CASSQSGGAALAGLGSYNEQFF.

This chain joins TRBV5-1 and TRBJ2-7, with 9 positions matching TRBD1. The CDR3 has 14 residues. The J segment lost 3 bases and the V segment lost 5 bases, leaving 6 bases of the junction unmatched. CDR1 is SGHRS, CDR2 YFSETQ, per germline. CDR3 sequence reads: CASSPDRGLYEQYF. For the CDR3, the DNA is TGCGCCAGCAGTCCGGACAGGGGACTCTACGAGCAGTACTTC.

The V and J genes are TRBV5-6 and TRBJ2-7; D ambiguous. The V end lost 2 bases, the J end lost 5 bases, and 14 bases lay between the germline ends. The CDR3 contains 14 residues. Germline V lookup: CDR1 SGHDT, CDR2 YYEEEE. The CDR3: CASSLARLNDEQYF. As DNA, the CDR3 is TGTGCCAGCAGCTTAGCCAGGTTGAATGACGAGCAGTACTTC.

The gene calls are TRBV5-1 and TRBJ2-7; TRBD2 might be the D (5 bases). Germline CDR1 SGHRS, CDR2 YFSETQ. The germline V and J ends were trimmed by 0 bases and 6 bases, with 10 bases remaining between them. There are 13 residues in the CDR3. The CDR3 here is CASSLATSGEQYF. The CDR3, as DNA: TGCGCCAGCAGCTTGGCAACTAGTGGCGAGCAGTACTTC.

CDR3 in DNA: TGTGCCAGTATGGTTGGGACAGCGATTTACACTGAAGCTTTCTTT. This encodes CASMVGTAIYTEAFF. V and J are TRBV19 and TRBJ1-1; 7 bases align to TRBD1. The J segment lost 3 bases and the V segment lost 7 bases, leaving 11 bases of the junction unmatched. Germline V gives CDR1 LNHDA, CDR2 SQIVND (reference sequence). This CDR3 region has 15 residues.

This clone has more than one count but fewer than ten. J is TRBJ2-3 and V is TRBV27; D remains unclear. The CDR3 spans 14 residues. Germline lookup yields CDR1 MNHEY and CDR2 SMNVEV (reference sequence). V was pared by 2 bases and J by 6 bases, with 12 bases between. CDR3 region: CASSLPDGDDTQYF. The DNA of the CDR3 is TGTGCCAGCAGTTTACCCGACGGAGACGATACGCAGTATTTT.

This CDR3 reads CASSIMGGSSHTGELFF. CDR3 DNA sequence: TGTGCCAGCAGCATAATGGGCGGGAGTTCACACACCGGGGAGCTGTTTTTT. The rearrangement links TRBV7-6 to TRBJ2-2; 7 positions agree with TRBD2. This CDR3 region has 17 residues. With 5 bases clipped from V and 3 bases from J, the junction kept 12 bases outside the gene matches. Per germline, CDR1 SGHVS and CDR2 FNYEAQ.

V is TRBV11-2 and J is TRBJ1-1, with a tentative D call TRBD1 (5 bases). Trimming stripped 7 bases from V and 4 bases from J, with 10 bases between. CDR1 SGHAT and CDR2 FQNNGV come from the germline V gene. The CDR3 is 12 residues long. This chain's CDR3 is CASNRGGTEAFF. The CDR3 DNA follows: TGTGCCAGCAACCGGGGGGGCACTGAAGCTTTCTTT.

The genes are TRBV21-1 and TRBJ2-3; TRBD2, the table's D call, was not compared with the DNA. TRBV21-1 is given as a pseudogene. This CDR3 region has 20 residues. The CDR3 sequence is CASSNSPIRVAGGCTDTQYF. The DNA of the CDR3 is TGTGCCAGCAGCAACTCACCAATTCGAGTAGCGGGAGGTTGCACAGATACGCAGTATTTT.

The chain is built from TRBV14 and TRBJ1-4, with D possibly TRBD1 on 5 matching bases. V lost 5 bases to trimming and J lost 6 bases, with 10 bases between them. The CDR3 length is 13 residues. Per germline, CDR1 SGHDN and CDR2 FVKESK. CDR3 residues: CASSDGGDEKLFF. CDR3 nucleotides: TGTGCCAGCAGCGACGGGGGGGATGAAAAACTGTTTTTT.

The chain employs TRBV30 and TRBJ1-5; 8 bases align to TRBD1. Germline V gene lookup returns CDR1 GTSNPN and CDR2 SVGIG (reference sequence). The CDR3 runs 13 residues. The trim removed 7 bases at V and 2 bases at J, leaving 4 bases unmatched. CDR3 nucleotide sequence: TGTGCCTTGGACAGGGTGGGCAATCAGCCCCAGCATTTT. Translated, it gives CALDRVGNQPQHF.

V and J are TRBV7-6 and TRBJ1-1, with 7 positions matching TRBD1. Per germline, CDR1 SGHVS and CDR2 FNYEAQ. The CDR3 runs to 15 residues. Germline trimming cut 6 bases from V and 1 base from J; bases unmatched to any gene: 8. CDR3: CASSWVTGSNTEAFF. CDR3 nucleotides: TGTGCCAGCAGTTGGGTGACAGGGTCGAACACTGAAGCTTTCTTT.

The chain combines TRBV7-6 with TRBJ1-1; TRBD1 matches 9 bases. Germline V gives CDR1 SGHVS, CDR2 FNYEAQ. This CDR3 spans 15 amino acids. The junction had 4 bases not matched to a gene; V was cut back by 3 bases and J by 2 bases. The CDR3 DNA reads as TGTGCCAGCAGCTTGATGGACAGGGGAAACACTGAAGCTTTCTTT. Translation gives CASSLMDRGNTEAFF. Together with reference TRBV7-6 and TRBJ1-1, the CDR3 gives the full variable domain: GAGVSQSPRYKVTKRGQDVALRCDPISGHVSLYWYRQALGQGPEFLTYFNYEAQQDKSGLPNDRFSAERPEGSISTLTIQRTEQRDSAMYRCASSLMDRGNTEAFFGQGTRLTVV.

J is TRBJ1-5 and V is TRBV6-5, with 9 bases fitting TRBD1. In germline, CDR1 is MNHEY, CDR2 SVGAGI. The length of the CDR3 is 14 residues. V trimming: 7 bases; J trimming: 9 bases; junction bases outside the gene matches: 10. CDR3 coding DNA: TGTGCCAGCACGAGGGACAGGGACCTCGGGCCCCAGCATTTT. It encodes CASTRDRDLGPQHF.